This T cell receptor (beta chain) was profiled in a study of blood T cell repertoires in COVID-19. About the study: Specimens from acute and convalescent COVID-19 originated in the United States, Italy and Spain.

Produced via immunoSEQ multiplex PCR; TCRdb's table is partial and in-frame only. This sample has approximately 280,000 clones, with 84% found just once. V gave up 10 bases and J gave up 4 bases, with 14 bases separating them. The CDR3 length is 13 residues. This clone occurred once. This sequence was found in a human donor with COVID-19, enrolled during active disease. The donor label of this sample is uncertain. The chain recombines TRBV12-3 or TRBV12-4 with TRBJ1-3; D ambiguous. The sequenced material came from peripheral blood. In nucleotides, the CDR3 is TGTGCCATCCTGTCTGCGTCCGGAAACACCATATATTTT. This sequence encodes CAILSASGNTIYF.